The 17 T cell receptor beta chains below come from one sample, sequenced in a study of blood T cell repertoires in COVID-19. Data came from immunoSEQ multiplex PCR; TCRdb stores just in-frame clones and leaves some out. The sample yields 25,000 to 30,000 clones, around 85% seen once. Sequencing was performed on peripheral blood. The source of these receptors is a human donor in a cohort sampled during active COVID-19.

This clone has a handful of counts. The chain links TRBV5-1 to TRBJ2-7, with D perhaps TRBD1 (5 bases). Trimming pared 0 bases from V and 2 bases from J, leaving 9 bases between. The V gene's germline CDR1 is SGHRS and CDR2 YFSETQ. CDR3 length: 14 residues. CDR3 region: CASSLATGPYEQYF. The CDR3 nucleotides read TGCGCCAGCAGCTTGGCTACAGGTCCCTACGAGCAGTACTTC.

This chain joins TRBV5-1 and TRBJ1-5, with 10 nucleotides matching TRBD1. Per germline, CDR1 SGHRS and CDR2 YFSETQ. The length of the CDR3 is 16 residues. V gave up 0 bases and J gave up 5 bases; unmatched junction bases: 5. This CDR3 reads CASSLGTGGFDQPQHF. Here the CDR3 DNA reads TGCGCCAGCAGCTTGGGGACAGGGGGATTCGATCAGCCCCAGCATTTT.

This chain connects TRBV12-3 or TRBV12-4 to TRBJ2-2; maybe TRBD2 (5 bases). The germline V and J ends were trimmed by 11 bases and 3 bases, with 13 bases remaining between them. This CDR3 has 13 amino acids. CDR3 protein: CACKSGYTGELFF. The CDR3 DNA is TGTGCCTGCAAGAGCGGTTACACCGGGGAGCTGTTTTTT.

The V gene is TRBV7-8, the J gene TRBJ2-5; 7 nucleotides match TRBD1. Germline CDR1 reads SGHVS; CDR2 reads FQNEAQ. The CDR3 loop spans 13 amino acids. J gave up 2 bases and V 5 bases, and 2 bases lay outside the gene matches. CDR3 coding DNA: TGTGCCAGCAGCCCGGGACAGCAAGAGACCCAGTACTTC. This codes for CASSPGQQETQYF.

The J gene is TRBJ1-1, the V gene TRBV7-9, with D tentatively TRBD1 (5 bases). Germline V lookup: CDR1 SEHNR, CDR2 FQNEAQ (reference sequence). The CDR3 covers 16 residues. Deletions cut 3 bases from V and 0 bases from J, with 14 bases between. The DNA for the CDR3 is TGTGCCAGCAGCTTCCGTCCAACAGGTCTGAACACTGAAGCTTTCTTT. Its protein product is CASSFRPTGLNTEAFF.

This chain's CDR3 is CASSLLPGSSYNEQFF. The CDR3 coding sequence is TGTGCCAGCAGCCTACTTCCCGGTAGCTCCTACAATGAGCAGTTCTTC. The chain joins TRBV28 to TRBJ2-1; D is unclear. Germline values: CDR1 MDHEN, CDR2 SYDVKM. The CDR3 runs 16 residues. The V end was cut by 6 bases, the J end by 0 bases, with 15 bases between.

The chain combines TRBV15 with TRBJ2-7; D gene ambiguous. The ends were cut back, 5 bases at V and 7 bases at J, with 18 bases in the middle. The CDR3 sequence is 14 residues long. Germline V lookup: CDR1 LNHNV, CDR2 YYDKDF (reference sequence). As DNA, the CDR3 is TGTGCCACCAGCGAGACGGATACTACGATTGAGCAGTACTTC. Protein product: CATSETDTTIEQYF.

The J gene is TRBJ1-2, the V gene TRBV2; 8 nucleotides agree with TRBD1. The CDR3 loop spans 17 amino acids. Trimming at V came to 5 bases and at J to 4 bases, leaving 15 bases not matched to a gene. Germline assignment: CDR1 SNHLY and CDR2 FYNNEI. Here the CDR3 DNA reads TGTGCCAGCAGTCTTTCCCTCCAGGGGGCGCGAGGCTATGGCTACACCTTC. Residues: CASSLSLQGARGYGYTF.

V usage is TRBV2 and J usage is TRBJ1-4; 11 bases align to TRBD1. The CDR3 has 14 amino acids. The trim removed 7 bases at V and 7 bases at J, leaving 5 bases unmatched. Germline CDR1 is SNHLY and CDR2 is FYNNEI. CDR3 amino acids: CASTWTGGFEKLFF. The CDR3 DNA reads as TGTGCCAGCACCTGGACAGGGGGCTTTGAAAAACTGTTTTTT. Using reference TRBV2 and TRBJ1-4 for the parts outside the CDR3, the full variable domain is EPEVTQTPSHQVTQMGQEVILRCVPISNHLYFYWYRQILGQKVEFLVSFYNNEISEKSEIFDDQFSVERPDGSNFTLKIRSTKLEDSAMYFCASTWTGGFEKLFFGSGTQLSVL.

This chain connects TRBV5-1 to TRBJ2-5; 8 bases match TRBD1. CDR3 length: 14 amino acids. V lost 0 bases and J lost 5; bases outside the gene matches: 3. The germline gives CDR1 SGHRS, CDR2 YFSETQ. The CDR3 DNA follows: TGCGCCAGCAGCTTGGGGACAGGGTGGGAGACCCAGTACTTC. As protein: CASSLGTGWETQYF.

This chain links TRBV12-3 or TRBV12-4 with TRBJ2-4; 12 nucleotides align to TRBD2. Trimming cost V 6 bases and J 8 bases; bases outside gene matches: 2. CDR3 size: 13 residues. CDR3 sequence reads: CASRTSGRDIQYF. The CDR3 bases are TGTGCCAGCAGGACTAGCGGGAGAGACATTCAGTACTTC.

The rearrangement uses TRBV28 and TRBJ2-3; D is uncertain. V lost 5 bases and J 2 bases, leaving 8 bases between the germline ends. CDR1 and CDR2 from the germline V gene are MDHEN and SYDVKM. CDR3 size: 13 residues. The CDR3: CASSAGSTDTQYF. The CDR3 bases are TGTGCCAGCAGTGCCGGTTCCACAGATACGCAGTATTTT.

This clone appeared a single time. The chain is built from TRBV11-2 and TRBJ2-1, with 7 positions matching TRBD1. The CDR3 has 15 amino acids. Germline loops: CDR1 SGHAT, CDR2 FQNNGV. J was trimmed by 5 bases and V by 6 bases; bases with no gene match: 10. In DNA form, the CDR3 reads TGTGCCAGCAGACTTAGGGGGCTAGAGGACAATGAGCAGTTCTTC. Translated, it gives CASRLRGLEDNEQFF.

The rearrangement uses TRBV19 and TRBJ1-2; TRBD1 is a possible D gene (5 bases). This CDR3 contains 14 residues. CDR1 LNHDA and CDR2 SQIVND come from the germline V gene (reference sequence). Trimming stripped 1 base from V and 4 bases from J, with 10 bases between. The CDR3 nucleotides are TGTGCCAGTAGTATAGCCGGGACTTCCTATGGCTACACCTTC. It codes for CASSIAGTSYGYTF.

The V gene is TRBV15, the J gene TRBJ2-7; 10 bases map to TRBD2. V gave up 5 bases and J gave up 5 bases; unmatched junction bases: 12. CDR3 length equals 16 residues. In germline, CDR1 is LNHNV, CDR2 YYDKDF (reference sequence). The CDR3 region is CATSPTDIAGGHEQYF. Written as DNA, the CDR3 is TGTGCCACCAGCCCGACAGATATAGCGGGAGGCCACGAGCAGTACTTC.

V and J are TRBV7-8 and TRBJ2-2, with D possibly being TRBD1 (6 bases). V lost 1 base to trimming and J lost 1 base, with 10 bases between them. The CDR3 covers 16 residues. CDR1 and CDR2 from the germline V gene are SGHVS and FQNEAQ. The CDR3 DNA sequence: TGTGCCAGCAGCTTAGAGGCGACAGGGAACACCGGGGAGCTGTTTTTT. It codes for CASSLEATGNTGELFF.

This clone was recorded only once. The CDR3 is CASSLGSGGAAEQFF. The CDR3 DNA sequence: TGTGCCAGCAGCTTAGGTAGCGGGGGGGCCGCTGAGCAGTTCTTC. This chain joins TRBV11-2 and TRBJ2-1; 11 nucleotides match TRBD2. The J segment lost 9 bases and the V segment lost 1 base, leaving 5 bases of the junction unmatched. The CDR3 consists of 15 residues. The germline CDR1 and CDR2 sequences are SGHAT and FQNNGV.